Listed here are 6 T cell receptor beta chains from one sample, sequenced in a study of blood T cell repertoires in COVID-19. This table comes from immunoSEQ multiplex PCR, and its TCRdb copy is limited to in-frame clones, with some not included. The sample lists roughly 120,000 clones, about 82% occurring once. The specimen sequenced was peripheral blood. These receptors all come from a human donor in a cohort sampled during active COVID-19.

This clone appeared a single time. V usage is TRBV23-1 and J usage is TRBJ2-2, with 7 bases identical to TRBD2. TRBV23-1 is classed as an ORF, of uncertain function. With V trimmed by 6 bases and J by 7 bases, 14 bases remained unmatched. The CDR3 is 16 amino acids. The CDR3 here is CASSPETSLLGGELFF. CDR3 DNA sequence: TGCGCCAGCAGCCCCGAGACTAGCCTTTTAGGCGGGGAGCTGTTTTTT.

This clone is a singleton in its sample. The chain is built from TRBV29-1 and TRBJ1-2; maybe TRBD1 (6 bases). The germline V gene has CDR1 SQVTM and CDR2 ANQGSEA. The length of the CDR3 is 15 residues. Trimming stripped 4 bases from V and 5 bases from J, with 20 bases between. This chain's CDR3 is CSVARVYREPYGYTF. Here the CDR3 DNA reads TGCAGCGTTGCCCGAGTATACAGGGAACCATATGGCTACACCTTC.

This chain links TRBV25-1 with TRBJ1-3; D gene unclear. V lost 5 bases to trimming and J lost 3 bases, with 8 bases between them. Per germline, CDR1 MGHDK and CDR2 SYGVNS. This CDR3 has 13 amino acids. The CDR3 loop is CASSSPVGNTIYF. The CDR3 DNA follows: TGTGCCAGCAGTAGCCCGGTTGGAAACACCATATATTTT.

The J gene is TRBJ1-5, the V gene TRBV19, with unresolved D. The CDR3 is 17 amino acids. V was shortened by 6 bases and J by 2 bases, with 20 bases between the two germline ends. Germline CDR1 and CDR2: LNHDA and SQIVND (reference sequence). The CDR3 sequence is CASRQRLQPEGNQPQHF. CDR3 sequence (DNA): TGTGCCAGTAGGCAACGCTTGCAACCGGAGGGCAATCAGCCCCAGCATTTT.

This chain connects TRBV6-5 to TRBJ1-4, with D perhaps TRBD1 (5 bases). V was cut by 0 bases and J by 4 bases, with 9 bases left in between. Germline CDR1 MNHEY, CDR2 SVGAGI. The CDR3 is 15 amino acids. CDR3 DNA sequence: TGTGCCAGCAGTTACTCCCACAGGAGTAATGAAAAACTGTTTTTT. Protein product: CASSYSHRSNEKLFF.

This clone was counted only a few times. The chain links TRBV29-1 to TRBJ2-5; the match to TRBD2 covers 9 bases. Germline V gene lookup returns CDR1 SQVTM and CDR2 ANQGSEA. V dropped 5 bases and J dropped 4; count of bases not matched to a gene: 8. The CDR3 has 14 amino acids. The CDR3 DNA reads TGCAGCGTTTGGGGCGGGAGGGCCTTAGAGACCCAGTACTTC. Translating it yields CSVWGGRALETQYF.